This is a list of T cell receptor beta chains from one sample in a study of Graves' ophthalmopathy and Graves' hyperthyroidism. TCRdb reprocessed the multiplex PCR reads with MiXCR, giving one entry per CDR3 protein. The repertoire holds around 660,000 distinct CDR3 sequences, roughly 41% seen once, with more than 3% in the top ten. Sequencing was performed on peripheral blood. The receptors come from an adult man with Graves' ophthalmopathy. The CDR3 runs from the conserved cysteine through the conserved F or W. Fields, in order: CDR3 DNA, CDR3 protein, J gene, clone size, V gene, D gene. A D gene is named only where the DNA matches it firmly. Where a row states a size, it is once, few, many or the class of an expanded clone; other rows omit it.

CDR3nt: TGTGCCAGCAGTTACAGCCCTCGGGAGTCCTACGAGCAGTACTTC
CDR3aa: CASSYSPRESYEQYF
j_gene: TRBJ2-7
abundance: few
v_gene: TRBV6-5
d_gene: NA

CDR3nt: TGCAGTGCTAGACCGGCAGGGGGCTGGGACACTGAAGCTTTCTTT
CDR3aa: CSARPAGGWDTEAFF
j_gene: TRBJ1-1
abundance: NA
v_gene: TRBV20-1
d_gene: TRBD1

CDR3nt: TGTGCCAGCGCTAGTCCGCAGGGTTATGAGACCCAGTACTTC
CDR3aa: CASASPQGYETQYF
j_gene: TRBJ2-5
abundance: NA
v_gene: TRBV6-1
d_gene: NA

CDR3nt: TGTGCCAGCAGCTTAGACCCTAGAGGGGAAAAACTGTTTTTT
CDR3aa: CASSLDPRGEKLFF
j_gene: TRBJ1-4
abundance: many
v_gene: TRBV11-2
d_gene: NA

CDR3nt: TGCGCCAGCCTTTCGTGTGTGGACAGGGCCAACACTGAAGCTTTCTTT
CDR3aa: CASLSCVDRANTEAFF
j_gene: TRBJ1-1
abundance: many
v_gene: TRBV5-1
d_gene: TRBD1

CDR3nt: TGTGCCAGCAGAGATCTTACCCGACTAGCTCCCACCGGGGAGCTGTTTTTT
CDR3aa: CASRDLTRLAPTGELFF
j_gene: TRBJ2-2
abundance: NA
v_gene: TRBV2
d_gene: TRBD2

CDR3nt: TGTGCCATCAGTGATCTAGGGCAGGCAAACTATGGCTACACCTTC
CDR3aa: CAISDLGQANYGYTF
j_gene: TRBJ1-2
abundance: NA
v_gene: TRBV10-3
d_gene: NA

CDR3nt: TGTGCTAGTGGTTTGGTACGGGGGGGCTCCTACGAGCAGTACTTC
CDR3aa: CASGLVRGGSYEQYF
j_gene: TRBJ2-7
abundance: NA
v_gene: TRBV12-5
d_gene: TRBD2

CDR3nt: TGCAGTGCTAGAGATGCAGGAGGCTATGGCTACACCTTC
CDR3aa: CSARDAGGYGYTF
j_gene: TRBJ1-2
abundance: many
v_gene: TRBV20-1
d_gene: NA

CDR3nt: TGTGCCAGCAGTTGGCAGGGCAACTATGGCTACACCTTC
CDR3aa: CASSWQGNYGYTF
j_gene: TRBJ1-2
abundance: many
v_gene: TRBV12-3/TRBV12-4
d_gene: NA

CDR3nt: TGTGCCTGTACCCAGACTAGCGGGCTGGGGTATATCGGGGAGCTGTTTTTT
CDR3aa: CACTQTSGLGYIGELFF
j_gene: TRBJ2-2
abundance: NA
v_gene: TRBV7-2
d_gene: TRBD2

CDR3nt: TGTGCCAGCAGCCCCCGCTGGCTAGCGGGAGATGGGTTGGAGGAGACCCAGTACTTC
CDR3aa: CASSPRWLAGDGLEETQYF
j_gene: TRBJ2-5
abundance: many
v_gene: TRBV11-2
d_gene: TRBD2

CDR3nt: TGTGCCAGCAGCCCCGCGGACAGCCTCTCTGGGGCCAACGTCCTGACTTTC
CDR3aa: CASSPADSLSGANVLTF
j_gene: TRBJ2-6
abundance: NA
v_gene: TRBV7-9
d_gene: NA

CDR3nt: TGTGCCAGCAGTTTCCACAGGGGGATTTACGAGCAGTACTTC
CDR3aa: CASSFHRGIYEQYF
j_gene: TRBJ2-7
abundance: few
v_gene: TRBV24-1
d_gene: TRBD1

CDR3nt: TGTGCCAGCAGCGCCAGGCCCCTGACAGGGCATCAGCCCCAGCATTTT
CDR3aa: CASSARPLTGHQPQHF
j_gene: TRBJ1-5
abundance: NA
v_gene: TRBV6-5
d_gene: TRBD1

CDR3nt: TGTGCCAGCAGAACCCACTTTGGGGGGGAAGCTGAAGCTTTCTTT
CDR3aa: CASRTHFGGEAEAFF
j_gene: TRBJ1-1
abundance: many
v_gene: TRBV5-8
d_gene: NA

CDR3nt: TGCGCCAGCAGTTCTGGGCGGAGCCAAGAGACCCAGTACTTC
CDR3aa: CASSSGRSQETQYF
j_gene: TRBJ2-5
abundance: NA
v_gene: TRBV5-1
d_gene: NA

CDR3nt: TGTGCCAGCAGTTTGTGGAGGGACTACGAGCAGTACTTC
CDR3aa: CASSLWRDYEQYF
j_gene: TRBJ2-7
abundance: NA
v_gene: TRBV2
d_gene: NA

CDR3nt: TGTGTCAGCAGTGCCCCGGACAGGGGGAGCTATGGCTACACCTTC
CDR3aa: CVSSAPDRGSYGYTF
j_gene: TRBJ1-2
abundance: NA
v_gene: TRBV2
d_gene: TRBD1

CDR3nt: TGCAGTGCTTCACCTACTTGGGGCAGGGGAGAGAGAGGGACCCAGTACTTC
CDR3aa: CSASPTWGRGERGTQYF
j_gene: TRBJ2-5
abundance: NA
v_gene: TRBV20-1
d_gene: NA

CDR3nt: TGTGCCAGCTTCGGACAGGGAGGCTACACCTTC
CDR3aa: CASFGQGGYTF
j_gene: TRBJ1-2
abundance: NA
v_gene: TRBV2
d_gene: TRBD1

CDR3nt: TGTGCCAGCAGCCAGGATCGTAGGGGGATTGACTACACCTTC
CDR3aa: CASSQDRRGIDYTF
j_gene: TRBJ1-2
abundance: few
v_gene: TRBV9
d_gene: NA

CDR3nt: TGTGCCAGCAGCAGGTTCTCAGTGACGAACACCGGGGAGCTGTTTTTT
CDR3aa: CASSRFSVTNTGELFF
j_gene: TRBJ2-2
abundance: many
v_gene: TRBV7-9
d_gene: NA

CDR3nt: TGTGCCAGCACCCGCCCGGGCAATGGAAACACCATATATTTT
CDR3aa: CASTRPGNGNTIYF
j_gene: TRBJ1-3
abundance: NA
v_gene: TRBV12-3/TRBV12-4
d_gene: NA

CDR3nt: TGTGCCAATAGGACCGACGTTGGCTCCTACGAGCAGTACTTC
CDR3aa: CANRTDVGSYEQYF
j_gene: TRBJ2-7
abundance: NA
v_gene: TRBV19
d_gene: NA

CDR3nt: TGTGCCAGCAGCCCCCGGACAGGGGCTGGGGAGACCCAGTACTTC
CDR3aa: CASSPRTGAGETQYF
j_gene: TRBJ2-5
abundance: few
v_gene: TRBV3-1
d_gene: TRBD1

CDR3nt: TGTGCCAGCAGCTTAGTTCGCAGCAATCAGCCCCAGCATTTT
CDR3aa: CASSLVRSNQPQHF
j_gene: TRBJ1-5
abundance: many
v_gene: TRBV7-8
d_gene: NA

CDR3nt: TGTGCCAGCAGCATAACAGGGACCCAGTACTTC
CDR3aa: CASSITGTQYF
j_gene: TRBJ2-5
abundance: many
v_gene: TRBV11-2
d_gene: NA

CDR3nt: TGTGCCAGCTCACCCCCTTCGACAGGGATCAAGGGGGACGAGCAGTACTTC
CDR3aa: CASSPPSTGIKGDEQYF
j_gene: TRBJ2-7
abundance: NA
v_gene: TRBV6-1
d_gene: TRBD1

CDR3nt: TGTGCCAGCAGCACCAACGACAGGGTCAACTATGGCTACACCTTC
CDR3aa: CASSTNDRVNYGYTF
j_gene: TRBJ1-2
abundance: NA
v_gene: TRBV7-8
d_gene: TRBD1

CDR3nt: TGTGCCAGCAGTGAATATCCACCTGGTGGGCAAGGGGAAAAACTGTTTTTT
CDR3aa: CASSEYPPGGQGEKLFF
j_gene: TRBJ1-4
abundance: many
v_gene: TRBV25-1
d_gene: NA

CDR3nt: TGCGCCAGCAGCCAAGTCAAGGACGGGAACACTGAAGCTTTCTTT
CDR3aa: CASSQVKDGNTEAFF
j_gene: TRBJ1-1
abundance: many
v_gene: TRBV4-1
d_gene: NA

CDR3nt: TGTGCCAGCAGCTTCGGGAACCACGAAGGCGAGCAGTACTTC
CDR3aa: CASSFGNHEGEQYF
j_gene: TRBJ2-7
abundance: many
v_gene: TRBV13
d_gene: NA

CDR3nt: TGTGCCAGCATGAGAAATACAGGGAATGAAAAACTGTTTTTT
CDR3aa: CASMRNTGNEKLFF
j_gene: TRBJ1-4
abundance: NA
v_gene: TRBV25-1
d_gene: NA

CDR3nt: TGTGCCATCAGTGAGGGGATGGTGAGCTATGGGGCCGACGTCCTGACTTTC
CDR3aa: CAISEGMVSYGADVLTF
j_gene: TRBJ2-6
abundance: NA
v_gene: TRBV10-3
d_gene: NA

CDR3nt: TGTGCCAGCAGCCGGGGGGGCGCGGTCCCTGAAGCTTTCTTT
CDR3aa: CASSRGGAVPEAFF
j_gene: TRBJ1-1
abundance: many
v_gene: TRBV3-1
d_gene: NA

CDR3nt: TGTGCCAGCAGCCAAGGTCGTGGCCTAGCGGGACGGGAGACCCAGTACTTC
CDR3aa: CASSQGRGLAGRETQYF
j_gene: TRBJ2-5
abundance: few
v_gene: TRBV3-1
d_gene: TRBD2

CDR3nt: TGCAGTGCACCTAGGCAGGGACAAGCCTCCTACGAGCAGTACTTC
CDR3aa: CSAPRQGQASYEQYF
j_gene: TRBJ2-7
abundance: NA
v_gene: TRBV20-1
d_gene: NA

CDR3nt: TGTGCCAGTTCCGGGGGGGGCACCGGGGAGCTGTTTTTT
CDR3aa: CASSGGGTGELFF
j_gene: TRBJ2-2
abundance: many
v_gene: TRBV10-3
d_gene: TRBD2

CDR3nt: TGCAGCGTTGAATCCGGGACAGGGGGCGACGAGCAGTACTTC
CDR3aa: CSVESGTGGDEQYF
j_gene: TRBJ2-7
abundance: NA
v_gene: TRBV29-1
d_gene: TRBD1

CDR3nt: TGTGCCAGCAGCGTTGTAGGGCTGACTGAAGCTTTCTTT
CDR3aa: CASSVVGLTEAFF
j_gene: TRBJ1-1
abundance: once
v_gene: TRBV7-2
d_gene: NA

CDR3nt: TGTGCCAGCAGCCTTGGGGGACTAGCGGGAGGAGCCTACGAGCAGTACTTC
CDR3aa: CASSLGGLAGGAYEQYF
j_gene: TRBJ2-7
abundance: NA
v_gene: TRBV7-2
d_gene: TRBD2

CDR3nt: TGTGCCAGCAGCAAGAGGGACGAGCAGTACTTC
CDR3aa: CASSKRDEQYF
j_gene: TRBJ2-7
abundance: NA
v_gene: TRBV5-6
d_gene: NA

CDR3nt: TGTGCTAGTGGTCCAATCGGCGTCGGCAGGAACTATGGCTACACCTTC
CDR3aa: CASGPIGVGRNYGYTF
j_gene: TRBJ1-2
abundance: few
v_gene: TRBV12-5
d_gene: NA

CDR3nt: TGTGCCAGCGGGAGGGCCTACGAGCAGTACTTC
CDR3aa: CASGRAYEQYF
j_gene: TRBJ2-7
abundance: many
v_gene: TRBV12-3/TRBV12-4
d_gene: TRBD2

CDR3nt: TGCAGTGCTAGATGGCAGGGAGAGACCCAGTACTTC
CDR3aa: CSARWQGETQYF
j_gene: TRBJ2-5
abundance: many
v_gene: TRBV20-1
d_gene: NA

CDR3nt: TGTGCCAGCAGCGCAGGACAGGGGATTAATAGCAATCAGCCCCAGCATTTT
CDR3aa: CASSAGQGINSNQPQHF
j_gene: TRBJ1-5
abundance: many
v_gene: TRBV9
d_gene: TRBD1

CDR3nt: TGTGCCAGCAGTGGGGGGGGCTCTGGGGCCAACGTCCTGACTTTC
CDR3aa: CASSGGGSGANVLTF
j_gene: TRBJ2-6
abundance: many
v_gene: TRBV25-1
d_gene: TRBD2

CDR3nt: TGTGCCAGTAGACCAGCCGGGAATAGCAATCAGCCCCAGCATTTT
CDR3aa: CASRPAGNSNQPQHF
j_gene: TRBJ1-5
abundance: NA
v_gene: TRBV19
d_gene: NA

CDR3nt: TGCAGCTTGGTCGCGGGGCTGGGCGAGCAGTACTTC
CDR3aa: CSLVAGLGEQYF
j_gene: TRBJ2-7
abundance: NA
v_gene: TRBV29-1
d_gene: NA

CDR3nt: TGCGCCAGCAGCCGGACAGTGGGCTCAACTAATGAAAAACTGTTTTTT
CDR3aa: CASSRTVGSTNEKLFF
j_gene: TRBJ1-4
abundance: many
v_gene: TRBV5-1
d_gene: NA

CDR3nt: TGTGCCACCAAGGGGGACAGGGAGGGAGATGGCTACACCTTC
CDR3aa: CATKGDREGDGYTF
j_gene: TRBJ1-2
abundance: many
v_gene: TRBV6-5
d_gene: TRBD1

CDR3nt: TGTGCCAGCAGCTCGGACAGGGTTCACGAGCAGTACTTC
CDR3aa: CASSSDRVHEQYF
j_gene: TRBJ2-7
abundance: NA
v_gene: TRBV7-2
d_gene: TRBD1